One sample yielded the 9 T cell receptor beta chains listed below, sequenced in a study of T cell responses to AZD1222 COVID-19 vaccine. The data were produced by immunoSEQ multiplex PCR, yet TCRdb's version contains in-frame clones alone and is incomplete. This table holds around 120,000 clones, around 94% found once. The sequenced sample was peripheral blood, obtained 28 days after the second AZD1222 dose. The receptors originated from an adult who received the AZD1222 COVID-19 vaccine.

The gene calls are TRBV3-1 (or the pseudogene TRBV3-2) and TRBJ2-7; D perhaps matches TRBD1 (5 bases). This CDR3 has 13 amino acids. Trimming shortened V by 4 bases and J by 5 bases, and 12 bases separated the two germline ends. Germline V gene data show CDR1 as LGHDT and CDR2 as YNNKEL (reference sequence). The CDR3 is CASSRTSLNEQYF. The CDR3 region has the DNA TGTGCCAGCAGCCGGACATCTTTAAACGAGCAGTACTTC.

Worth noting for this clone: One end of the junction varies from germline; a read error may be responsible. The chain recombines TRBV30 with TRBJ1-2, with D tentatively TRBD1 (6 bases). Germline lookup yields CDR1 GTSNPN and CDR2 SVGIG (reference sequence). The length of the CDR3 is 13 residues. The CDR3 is CAWSVTQDRSQIF. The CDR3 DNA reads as TGTGCCTGGAGTGTAACCCAAGACAGGTCCCAAATCTTC.

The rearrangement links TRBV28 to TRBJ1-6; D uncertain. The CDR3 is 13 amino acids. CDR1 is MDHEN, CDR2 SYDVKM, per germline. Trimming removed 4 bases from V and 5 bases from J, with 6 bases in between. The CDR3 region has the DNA TGTGCCAGCAGTTGGCACGATAATTCACCCCTCCACTTT. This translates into CASSWHDNSPLHF.

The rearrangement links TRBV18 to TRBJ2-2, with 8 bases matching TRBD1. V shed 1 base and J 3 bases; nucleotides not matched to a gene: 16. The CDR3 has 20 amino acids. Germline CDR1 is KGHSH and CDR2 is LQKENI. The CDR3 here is CASSPLMGQALLLDTGELFF. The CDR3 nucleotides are TGTGCCAGCTCACCACTGATGGGACAGGCCCTATTGCTGGACACCGGGGAGCTGTTTTTT.

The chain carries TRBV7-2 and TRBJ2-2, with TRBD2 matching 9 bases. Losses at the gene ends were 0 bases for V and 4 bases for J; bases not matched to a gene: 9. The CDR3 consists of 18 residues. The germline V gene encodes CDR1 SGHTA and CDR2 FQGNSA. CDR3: CASSLALKAGGFTGELFF. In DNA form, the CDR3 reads TGTGCCAGCAGCTTAGCGCTAAAAGCGGGAGGTTTCACCGGGGAGCTGTTTTTT.

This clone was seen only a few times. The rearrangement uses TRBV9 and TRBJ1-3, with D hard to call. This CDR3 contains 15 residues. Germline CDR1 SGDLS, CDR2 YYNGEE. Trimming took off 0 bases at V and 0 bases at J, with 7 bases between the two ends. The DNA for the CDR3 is TGTGCCAGCAGCGTAGCACCGATCTCTGGAAACACCATATATTTT. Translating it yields CASSVAPISGNTIYF.

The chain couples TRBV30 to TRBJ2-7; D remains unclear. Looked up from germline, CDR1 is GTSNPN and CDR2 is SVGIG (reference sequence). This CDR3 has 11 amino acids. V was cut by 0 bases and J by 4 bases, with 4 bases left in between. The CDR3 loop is CAWSVVYEQYF. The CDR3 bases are TGTGCCTGGAGTGTAGTATACGAGCAGTACTTC.

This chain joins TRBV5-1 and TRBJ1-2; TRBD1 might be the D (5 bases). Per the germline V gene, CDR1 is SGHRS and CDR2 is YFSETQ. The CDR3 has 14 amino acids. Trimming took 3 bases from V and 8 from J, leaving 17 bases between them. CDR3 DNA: TGCGCCAGCAGCTCACAACCAGGGACGGGGGGCTACACCTTC. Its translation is CASSSQPGTGGYTF.

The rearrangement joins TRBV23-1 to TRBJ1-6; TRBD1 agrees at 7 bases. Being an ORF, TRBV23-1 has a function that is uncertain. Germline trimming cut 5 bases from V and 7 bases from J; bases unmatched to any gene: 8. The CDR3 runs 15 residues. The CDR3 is CASSARDSLNSPLHF. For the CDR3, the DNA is TGCGCCAGCAGTGCCAGGGACAGTTTGAATTCACCCCTCCACTTT.